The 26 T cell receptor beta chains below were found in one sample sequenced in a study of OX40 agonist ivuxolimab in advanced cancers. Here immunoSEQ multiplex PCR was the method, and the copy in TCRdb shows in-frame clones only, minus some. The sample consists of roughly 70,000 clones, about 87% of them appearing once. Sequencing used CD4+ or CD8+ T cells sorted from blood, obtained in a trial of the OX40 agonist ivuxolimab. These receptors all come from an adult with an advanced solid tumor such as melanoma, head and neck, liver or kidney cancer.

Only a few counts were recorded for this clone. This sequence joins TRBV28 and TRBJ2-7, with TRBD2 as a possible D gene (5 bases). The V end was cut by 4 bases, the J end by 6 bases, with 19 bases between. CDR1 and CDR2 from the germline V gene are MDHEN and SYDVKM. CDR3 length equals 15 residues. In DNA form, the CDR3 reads TGTGCCAGCAGTTCCCAGGACCTGACTACCAGCGAGCAGTACTTC. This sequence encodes CASSSQDLTTSEQYF.

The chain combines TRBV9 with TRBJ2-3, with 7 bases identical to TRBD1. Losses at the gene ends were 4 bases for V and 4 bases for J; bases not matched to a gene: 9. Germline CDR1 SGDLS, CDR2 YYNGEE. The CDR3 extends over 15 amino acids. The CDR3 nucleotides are TGTGCCAGCAGCCCACGACAGGGTATCTCAGATACGCAGTATTTT. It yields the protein CASSPRQGISDTQYF.

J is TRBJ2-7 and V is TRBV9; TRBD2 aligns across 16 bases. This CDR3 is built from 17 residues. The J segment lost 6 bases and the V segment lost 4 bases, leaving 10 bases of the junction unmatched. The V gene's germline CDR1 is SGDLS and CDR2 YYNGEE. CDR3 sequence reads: CASSKGLAGGRFGEQYF. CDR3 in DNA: TGTGCCAGCAGCAAGGGACTAGCGGGAGGGCGATTTGGCGAGCAGTACTTC.

CDR3 residues: CASSLVSGGAPYEQYF. The DNA of the CDR3 is TGTGCCAGCAGCTTAGTTTCCGGGGGCGCCCCCTACGAGCAGTACTTC. V is TRBV11-2 and J is TRBJ2-7; D may correspond to TRBD1 or TRBD2 (6 bases each). Trimming removed 1 base at V and 2 bases at J, with 15 bases between. CDR1 and CDR2 from the germline V gene are SGHAT and FQNNGV. This CDR3 contains 16 residues.

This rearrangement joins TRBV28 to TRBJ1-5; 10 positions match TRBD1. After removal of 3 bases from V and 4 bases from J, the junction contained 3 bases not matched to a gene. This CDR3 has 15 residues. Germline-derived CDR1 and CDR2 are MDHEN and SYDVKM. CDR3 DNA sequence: TGTGCCAGCAGTTTCTTGGGACAGGGGAATCAGCCCCAGCATTTT. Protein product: CASSFLGQGNQPQHF.

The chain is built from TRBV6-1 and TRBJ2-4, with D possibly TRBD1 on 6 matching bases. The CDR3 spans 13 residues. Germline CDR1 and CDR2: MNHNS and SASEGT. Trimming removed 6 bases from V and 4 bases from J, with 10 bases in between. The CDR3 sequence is CASRLQGKNIQYF. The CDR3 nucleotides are TGTGCCAGCAGGTTACAGGGAAAAAACATTCAGTACTTC.

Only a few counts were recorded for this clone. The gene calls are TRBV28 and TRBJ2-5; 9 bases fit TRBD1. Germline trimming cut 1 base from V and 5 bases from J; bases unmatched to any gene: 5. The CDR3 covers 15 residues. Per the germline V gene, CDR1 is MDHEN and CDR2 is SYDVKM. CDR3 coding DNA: TGTGCCAGCAGTTTATTGGGACAGGGAGGGGAGACCCAGTACTTC. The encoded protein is CASSLLGQGGETQYF.

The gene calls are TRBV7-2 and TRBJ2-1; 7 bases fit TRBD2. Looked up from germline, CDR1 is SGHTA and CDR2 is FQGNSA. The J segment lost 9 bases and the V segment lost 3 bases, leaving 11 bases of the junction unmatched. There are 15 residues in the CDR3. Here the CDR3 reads CASSFRLAASGEQFF. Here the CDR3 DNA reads TGTGCCAGCAGCTTCCGGCTAGCGGCATCAGGTGAGCAGTTCTTC.

The CDR3 loop reads CASSLGGLENIQYF. CDR3 nucleotide sequence: TGTGCCAGCAGCTTAGGGGGGCTTGAAAACATTCAGTACTTC. The V gene is TRBV13, the J gene TRBJ2-4; the D gene is possibly TRBD1 (5 bases). Per the germline V gene, CDR1 is PRHDT and CDR2 is FYEKMQ (reference sequence). The CDR3 sequence is 14 residues long. Trimming took 0 bases from V and 5 from J, leaving 8 bases between them.

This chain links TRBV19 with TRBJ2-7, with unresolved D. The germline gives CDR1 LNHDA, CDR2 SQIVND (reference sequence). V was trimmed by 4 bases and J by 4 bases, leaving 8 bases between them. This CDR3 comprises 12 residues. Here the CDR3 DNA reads TGTGCCAGTAGTAGTCTGGGATACGAGCAGTACTTC. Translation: CASSSLGYEQYF.

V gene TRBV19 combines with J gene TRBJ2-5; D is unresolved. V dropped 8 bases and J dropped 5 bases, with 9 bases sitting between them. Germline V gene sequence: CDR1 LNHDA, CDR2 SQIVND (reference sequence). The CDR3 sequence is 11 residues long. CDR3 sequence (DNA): TGTGCCAGTGGCGGAAGGGAGACCCAGTACTTC. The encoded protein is CASGGRETQYF.

CDR3 loop: CASCPQAPAKNIQYF. In nucleotides, the CDR3 is TGTGCCAGCTGTCCGCAGGCCCCAGCCAAAAACATTCAGTACTTC. The chain uses TRBV28 and TRBJ2-4; D gene uncertain. The CDR3 is 15 amino acids. Per the germline V gene, CDR1 is MDHEN and CDR2 is SYDVKM. The V gene lost 8 bases and the J gene lost 0 bases, with 14 bases spanning the gap.

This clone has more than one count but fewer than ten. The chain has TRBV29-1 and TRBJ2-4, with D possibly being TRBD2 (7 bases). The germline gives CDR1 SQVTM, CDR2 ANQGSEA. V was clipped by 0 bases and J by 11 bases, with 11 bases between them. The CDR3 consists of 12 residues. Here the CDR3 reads CSVEEPGGFQYF. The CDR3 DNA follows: TGCAGCGTTGAAGAGCCGGGGGGCTTTCAGTACTTC.

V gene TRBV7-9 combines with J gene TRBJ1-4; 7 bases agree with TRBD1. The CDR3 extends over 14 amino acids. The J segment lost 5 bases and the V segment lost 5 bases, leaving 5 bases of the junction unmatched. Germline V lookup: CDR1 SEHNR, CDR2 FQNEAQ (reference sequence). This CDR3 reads CASSAGQENEKLFF. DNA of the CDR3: TGTGCCAGCAGCGCCGGACAGGAAAATGAAAAACTGTTTTTT.

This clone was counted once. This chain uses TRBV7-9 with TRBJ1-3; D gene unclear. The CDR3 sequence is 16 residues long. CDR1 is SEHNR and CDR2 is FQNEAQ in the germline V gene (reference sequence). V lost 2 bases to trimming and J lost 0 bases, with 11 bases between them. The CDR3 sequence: CASSLMAPSSGNTIYF. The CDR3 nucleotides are TGTGCCAGCAGCTTAATGGCCCCAAGCTCTGGAAACACCATATATTTT.

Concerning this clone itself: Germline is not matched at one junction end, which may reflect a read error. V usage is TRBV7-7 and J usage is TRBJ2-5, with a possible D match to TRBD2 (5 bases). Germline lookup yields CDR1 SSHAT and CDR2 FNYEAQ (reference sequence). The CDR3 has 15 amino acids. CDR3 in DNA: TGTGCTAGCAGCCCCCTGGGCTTAGGCGGGGAGACCCAGTACTTC. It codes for CASSPLGLGGETQYF.

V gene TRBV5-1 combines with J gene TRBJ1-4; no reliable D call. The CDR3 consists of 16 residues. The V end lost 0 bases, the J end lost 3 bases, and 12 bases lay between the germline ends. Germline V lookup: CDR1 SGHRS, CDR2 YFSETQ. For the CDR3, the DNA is TGCGCCAGCAGCTTGGCCGCAGGCGCCGCTAATGAAAAACTGTTTTTT. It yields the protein CASSLAAGAANEKLFF.

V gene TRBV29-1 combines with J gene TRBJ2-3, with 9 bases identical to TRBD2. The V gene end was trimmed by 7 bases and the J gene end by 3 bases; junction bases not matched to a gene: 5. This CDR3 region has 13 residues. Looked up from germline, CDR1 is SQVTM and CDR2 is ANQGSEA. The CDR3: CSGVLAGTDTQYF. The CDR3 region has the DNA TGCAGCGGAGTTCTAGCGGGAACAGATACGCAGTATTTT.

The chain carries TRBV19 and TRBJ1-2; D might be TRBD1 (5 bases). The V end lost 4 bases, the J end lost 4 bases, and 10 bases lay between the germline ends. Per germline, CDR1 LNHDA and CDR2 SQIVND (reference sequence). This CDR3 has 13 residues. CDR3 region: CASSKQATYGYTF. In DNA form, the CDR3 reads TGTGCCAGTAGTAAACAGGCCACCTATGGCTACACCTTC.

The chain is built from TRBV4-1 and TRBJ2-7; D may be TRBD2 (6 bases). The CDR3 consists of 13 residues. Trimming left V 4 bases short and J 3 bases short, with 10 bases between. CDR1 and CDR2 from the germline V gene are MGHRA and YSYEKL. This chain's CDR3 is CASSPLSGYEQYF. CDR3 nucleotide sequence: TGCGCCAGCAGCCCCCTTAGCGGCTACGAGCAGTACTTC.

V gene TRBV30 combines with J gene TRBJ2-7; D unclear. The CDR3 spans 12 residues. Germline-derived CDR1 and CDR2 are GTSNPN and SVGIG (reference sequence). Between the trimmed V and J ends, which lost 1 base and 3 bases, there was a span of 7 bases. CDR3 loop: CAWSDPGYEQYF. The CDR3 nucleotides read TGTGCCTGGAGTGACCCGGGCTACGAGCAGTACTTC.

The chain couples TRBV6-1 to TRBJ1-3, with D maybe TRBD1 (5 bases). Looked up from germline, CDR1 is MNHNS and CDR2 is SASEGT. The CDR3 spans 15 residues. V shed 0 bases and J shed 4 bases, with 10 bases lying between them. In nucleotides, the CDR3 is TGTGCCAGCAGTGAAGCGCGGACAACAGGAAACACCATATATTTT. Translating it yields CASSEARTTGNTIYF.

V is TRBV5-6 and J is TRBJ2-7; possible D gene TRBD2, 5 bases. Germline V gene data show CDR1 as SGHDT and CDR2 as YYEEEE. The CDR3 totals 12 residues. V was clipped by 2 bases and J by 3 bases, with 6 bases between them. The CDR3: CASSFRGYEQYF. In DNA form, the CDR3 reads TGTGCCAGCAGCTTCCGGGGCTACGAGCAGTACTTC.

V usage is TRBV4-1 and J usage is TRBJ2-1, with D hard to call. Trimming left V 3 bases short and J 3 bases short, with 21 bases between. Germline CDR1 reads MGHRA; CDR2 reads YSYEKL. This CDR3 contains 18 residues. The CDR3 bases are TGCGCCAGCAGCCAGCCCCCGGACCCCACTGGGGTCTACAATGAGCAGTTCTTC. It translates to CASSQPPDPTGVYNEQFF.

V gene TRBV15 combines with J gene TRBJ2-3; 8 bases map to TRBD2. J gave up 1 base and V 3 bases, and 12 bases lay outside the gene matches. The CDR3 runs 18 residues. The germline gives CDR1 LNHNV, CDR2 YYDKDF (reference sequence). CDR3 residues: CATSSRGLAKWGTDTQYF. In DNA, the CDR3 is TGTGCCACCAGCAGTAGAGGACTAGCCAAATGGGGCACAGATACGCAGTATTTT. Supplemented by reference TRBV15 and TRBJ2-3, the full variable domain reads DAMVIQNPRYQVTQFGKPVTLSCSQTLNHNVMYWYQQKSSQAPKLLFHYYDKDFNNEADTPDNFQSRRPNTSFCFLDIRSPGLGDTAMYLCATSSRGLAKWGTDTQYFGPGTRLTVL.

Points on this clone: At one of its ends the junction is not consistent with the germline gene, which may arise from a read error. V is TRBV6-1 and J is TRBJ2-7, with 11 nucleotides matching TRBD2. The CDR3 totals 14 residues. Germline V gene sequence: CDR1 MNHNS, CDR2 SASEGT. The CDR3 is CTSMLAGGIYEQYF. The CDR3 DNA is TGTACCAGCATGCTAGCGGGAGGTATCTACGAGCAGTACTTC.